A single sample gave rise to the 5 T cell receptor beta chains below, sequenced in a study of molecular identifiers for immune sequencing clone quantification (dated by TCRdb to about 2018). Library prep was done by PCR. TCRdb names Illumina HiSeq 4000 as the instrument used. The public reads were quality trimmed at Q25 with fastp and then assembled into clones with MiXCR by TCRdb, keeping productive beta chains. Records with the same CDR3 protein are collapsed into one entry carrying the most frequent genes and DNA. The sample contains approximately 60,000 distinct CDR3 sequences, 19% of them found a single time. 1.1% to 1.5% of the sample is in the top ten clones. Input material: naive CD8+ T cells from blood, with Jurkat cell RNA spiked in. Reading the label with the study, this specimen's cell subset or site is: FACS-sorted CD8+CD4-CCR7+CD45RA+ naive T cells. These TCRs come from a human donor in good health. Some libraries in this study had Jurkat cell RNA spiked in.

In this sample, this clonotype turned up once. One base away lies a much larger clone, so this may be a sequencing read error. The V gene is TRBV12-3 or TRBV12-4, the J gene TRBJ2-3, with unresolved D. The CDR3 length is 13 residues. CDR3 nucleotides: TGTGCCAGCAGTTTGGGCGTAATAGATACGCGGTATTTT. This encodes CASSLGVIDTRYF.

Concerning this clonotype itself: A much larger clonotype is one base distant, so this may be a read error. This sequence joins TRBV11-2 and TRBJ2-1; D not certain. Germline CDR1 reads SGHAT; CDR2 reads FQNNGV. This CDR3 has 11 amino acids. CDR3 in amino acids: CASSSINERFF. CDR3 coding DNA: TGTGCCAGCAGCTCCATCAATGAGCGGTTCTTC.

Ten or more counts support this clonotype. The CDR3 nucleotides are TGTGCCAGCAGTCAGCAGGGCGTGGGCAATCAGCCCCAGCATTTT. Its protein is CASSQQGVGNQPQHF. The rearrangement links TRBV28 to TRBJ1-5, with a possible D match to TRBD1 (5 bases). CDR1 is MDHEN and CDR2 is SYDVKM in the germline V gene. V was pared by 5 bases and J by 2 bases, with 13 bases between. The CDR3 length is 15 residues.

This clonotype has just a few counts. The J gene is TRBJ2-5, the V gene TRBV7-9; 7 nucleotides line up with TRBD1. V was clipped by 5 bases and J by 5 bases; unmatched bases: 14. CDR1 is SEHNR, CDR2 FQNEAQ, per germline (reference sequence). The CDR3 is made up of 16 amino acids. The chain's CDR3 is CASSPPPGTEKETQYF. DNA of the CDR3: TGTGCCAGCAGCCCACCCCCCGGGACAGAGAAGGAGACCCAGTACTTC.

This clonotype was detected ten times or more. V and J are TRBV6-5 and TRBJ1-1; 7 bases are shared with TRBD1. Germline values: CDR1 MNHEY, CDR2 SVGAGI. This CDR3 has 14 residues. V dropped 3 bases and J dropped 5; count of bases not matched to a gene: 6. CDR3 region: CASSYRGPWTEAFF. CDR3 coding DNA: TGTGCCAGCAGTTATAGGGGGCCTTGGACTGAAGCTTTCTTT.